Shown below are 18 T cell receptor beta chains from a single sample sequenced in a study of blood T cell repertoires in COVID-19. Some clones are missing from TCRdb's copy, which holds only in-frame ones; the method was immunoSEQ multiplex PCR. The sample shows about 200,000 clones, less than 85% of them seen only once. Sample: peripheral blood. The receptors were sampled from a woman in her 70s with acute or convalescent COVID-19.

The chain has TRBV10-3 and TRBJ2-2, with 10 nucleotides matching TRBD2. V lost 5 bases, J lost 0 bases, and 3 bases stayed unmatched. Germline V CDR1 and CDR2: ENHRY, SYGVKD. This CDR3 comprises 16 residues. CDR3 DNA sequence: TGTGCCATCAGTCAAGCGGGGGGGACGAACACCGGGGAGCTGTTTTTT. Translating gives CAISQAGGTNTGELFF.

This clone has just one count. The V call is TRBV7-9, the J call TRBJ2-7; maybe TRBD2 (5 bases). Trimming removed 3 bases at V and 1 base at J, with 13 bases between. The germline CDR1 and CDR2 sequences are SEHNR and FQNEAQ (reference sequence). The CDR3 is 15 residues long. CDR3 protein: CASSFSGTISYEQYF. CDR3 coding DNA: TGTGCCAGCAGCTTCAGCGGAACAATATCCTACGAGCAGTACTTC.

This clone was seen only a few times. The chain joins TRBV11-2 to TRBJ2-2; the D is unclear. CDR1 SGHAT and CDR2 FQNNGV come from the germline V gene. Trimming shortened V by 3 bases and J by 7 bases, and 9 bases separated the two germline ends. The CDR3 spans 13 residues. CDR3 in DNA: TGTGCCAGCAGCTTGACGGGTAACGGGGAGCTGTTTTTT. Protein product: CASSLTGNGELFF.

This rearrangement joins TRBV6-6 to TRBJ2-1; D perhaps matches TRBD2 (5 bases). The CDR3 consists of 13 residues. Trimming shortened V by 3 bases and J by 4 bases, and 7 bases separated the two germline ends. CDR1 is MNHNY, CDR2 SVGAGI, per germline (reference sequence). The CDR3 DNA reads TGTGCCAGCAGTTATGAGGGATACAATGAGCAGTTCTTC. It yields the protein CASSYEGYNEQFF.

The CDR3: CASSARGTNEKLFF. CDR3 DNA: TGTGCCAGCAGTGCCCGGGGGACTAATGAAAAACTGTTTTTT. This chain links TRBV27 with TRBJ1-4; TRBD1 might be the D (5 bases). The CDR3 has 14 amino acids. Between the trimmed V and J ends, which lost 5 bases and 2 bases, there was a span of 9 bases. Germline values: CDR1 MNHEY, CDR2 SMNVEV (reference sequence).

The chain employs TRBV5-1 and TRBJ1-5; unclear D gene. Germline V lookup: CDR1 SGHRS, CDR2 YFSETQ. V lost 0 bases and J lost 7, with 11 bases in between. The CDR3 is 14 residues long. The CDR3 region has the DNA TGCGCCAGCAGCTTGGGGGAGAATGGCCAGCCCCAGCATTTT. Amino acid sequence: CASSLGENGQPQHF.

The V call is TRBV6-2 or TRBV6-3, the J call TRBJ2-3; the match to TRBD2 covers 11 bases. The CDR3 consists of 16 residues. Looked up from germline, CDR1 is MNHEY and CDR2 is SVGEGT. V shed 5 bases, J shed 5 bases, and the junction held 9 bases outside the gene matches. CDR3 residues: CASSDQLAGAGDTQYF. CDR3 DNA sequence: TGTGCCAGCAGTGACCAACTAGCGGGAGCGGGAGATACGCAGTATTTT.

The chain has TRBV28 and TRBJ2-5, with D possibly matching TRBD2 (6 bases). V was clipped by 1 base and J by 5 bases, with 14 bases between them. The CDR3 consists of 15 residues. CDR1 is MDHEN, CDR2 SYDVKM, per germline. The CDR3 sequence is CASSLLRGGDETQYF. In DNA, the CDR3 is TGTGCCAGCAGTTTATTGCGGGGCGGGGATGAGACCCAGTACTTC.

The rearrangement joins TRBV28 to TRBJ1-1; 9 positions match TRBD1. The CDR3 loop spans 17 amino acids. Germline V gives CDR1 MDHEN, CDR2 SYDVKM. V was pared by 5 bases and J by 5 bases, with 15 bases of the junction left unmatched. The CDR3, as DNA: TGTGCCAGCAGTACACCGGGACAGGGATACGCGGGGACTGAAGCTTTCTTT. Protein sequence: CASSTPGQGYAGTEAFF.

As DNA, the CDR3 is TGTGCCAGTAGTATATCCACCGGGGGATATGGCTACACCTTC. Its protein is CASSISTGGYGYTF. The V and J genes are TRBV19 and TRBJ1-2, with D possibly TRBD1 on 5 matching bases. Germline V gene data show CDR1 as LNHDA and CDR2 as SQIVND (reference sequence). The germline V and J ends were trimmed by 2 bases and 5 bases, with 12 bases remaining between them. CDR3 length equals 14 residues.

The CDR3 DNA reads as TGTGCCAGCACCCCTAGCCACAATGAGCAGTTCTTC. Amino acid sequence: CASTPSHNEQFF. The V gene is TRBV7-9, the J gene TRBJ2-1; weak D call: TRBD2 (5 bases). V was pared by 7 bases and J by 5 bases, with 9 bases between. Germline assignment: CDR1 SEHNR and CDR2 FQNEAQ (reference sequence). This CDR3 contains 12 residues.

There are a few counts of this clone. The chain carries TRBV11-2 and TRBJ1-1; 9 bases map to TRBD1. The J segment lost 1 base and the V segment lost 4 bases, leaving 1 base of the junction unmatched. CDR1 SGHAT and CDR2 FQNNGV come from the germline V gene. CDR3 size: 14 residues. The CDR3 reads CASSWDRENTEAFF. Here the CDR3 DNA reads TGTGCCAGCAGCTGGGACAGGGAGAACACTGAAGCTTTCTTT.

The V call is TRBV5-4, the J call TRBJ2-5; 10 bases agree with TRBD2. CDR1 and CDR2 (germline): SGHNT, YYREEE (reference sequence). V lost 3 bases to trimming and J lost 5 bases; unmatched junction nucleotides: 4. This CDR3 comprises 14 residues. The DNA for the CDR3 is TGTGCCAGCAGCTCTAGCGGGAGTTCCGAGACCCAGTACTTC. Translation gives CASSSSGSSETQYF.

This clone appeared a few times. This chain's CDR3 is CASRGQPSGANVLTF. CDR3 in DNA: TGCGCCAGCAGAGGACAGCCCTCTGGGGCCAACGTCCTGACTTTC. The rearrangement joins TRBV5-1 to TRBJ2-6, with D tentatively TRBD1 (6 bases). The CDR3 totals 15 residues. Trimming cost V 5 bases and J 0 bases, with 9 bases left between them. Germline CDR1 is SGHRS and CDR2 is YFSETQ.

The chain carries TRBV5-1 and TRBJ2-5, with 7 bases lining up with TRBD1. V was clipped by 4 bases and J by 9 bases; unmatched bases: 12. This CDR3 has 14 residues. CDR1 is SGHRS and CDR2 is YFSETQ in the germline V gene. CDR3 residues: CASSPRTGAVAQYF. The CDR3 coding sequence is TGCGCCAGCAGCCCTCGGACAGGTGCCGTCGCCCAGTACTTC.

V and J are TRBV19 and TRBJ1-2; the match to TRBD1 covers 8 bases. CDR3 length equals 15 residues. From germline, CDR1 is LNHDA and CDR2 SQIVND (reference sequence). J gave up 2 bases and V 5 bases, and 7 bases lay outside the gene matches. The CDR3 DNA sequence: TGTGCCAGTAGTGGCCGGGACAGGAGAAACTATGGCTACACCTTC. Protein: CASSGRDRRNYGYTF.

Concerning this clone: One junction end does not reproduce the germline sequence, and a read error may be involved. The V gene is TRBV11-2, the J gene TRBJ2-5; 8 bases line up with TRBD2. CDR3 length: 17 amino acids. CDR1 is SGHAT, CDR2 FQNNGV, per germline. CDR3 coding DNA: TGTGCCAGCAGCGTTAGAGGGGGGCGGGAGGACCACGAGACCCAGTACTTC. This gives the protein CASSVRGGREDHETQYF.

In its sample, this clone was seen once. The J gene is TRBJ2-5, the V gene TRBV10-2; 11 bases map to TRBD2. The CDR3 is 15 amino acids. From germline, CDR1 is WSHSY and CDR2 SAAADI. The ends lost 8 bases at V and 4 bases at J; junction bases unmatched: 9. The CDR3 reads CASGGLADGGETQYF. In DNA, the CDR3 is TGCGCCAGCGGGGGACTAGCGGATGGGGGAGAGACCCAGTACTTC.